One and the same sample provided the 7 T cell receptor beta chains below, sequenced in a study of control samples from healthy donors and cancer patients. This table comes from immunoSEQ multiplex PCR, and its TCRdb copy is limited to in-frame clones, with some not included. The sample holds about 130,000 clones, 80% to 95% seen once. Sequencing input: blood. The receptors were gathered from a man aged 18 to 29 in good health.

The chain is built from TRBV4-1 and TRBJ2-1; D gene uncertain. V lost 0 bases to trimming and J lost 1 base, with 4 bases between them. This CDR3 comprises 14 residues. Germline V CDR1 and CDR2: MGHRA, YSYEKL. CDR3 sequence: CASSQEQSYNEQFF. The CDR3 nucleotides are TGCGCCAGCAGCCAAGAACAGTCCTACAATGAGCAGTTCTTC.

The chain employs TRBV7-3 and TRBJ2-3; D gene unclear. Trimming took 7 bases from V and 3 from J, leaving 14 bases between them. Germline CDR1 reads SGHTA; CDR2 reads FQGTGA. The CDR3 extends over 14 amino acids. In DNA form, the CDR3 reads TGTGCCAGCACCACCGGTCCTGGTACAGATACGCAGTATTTT. It is translated as CASTTGPGTDTQYF.

The gene calls are TRBV3-1 (or the pseudogene TRBV3-2) and TRBJ2-2; no firm D call. The CDR3 loop spans 13 amino acids. Trimming removed 4 bases at V and 5 bases at J, with 8 bases between. Germline CDR1 and CDR2: LGHDT and YNNKEL (reference sequence). The CDR3 DNA sequence: TGTGCCAGCAGCCTCTCTGGTACCGGGGAGCTGTTTTTT. Translation: CASSLSGTGELFF.

The CDR3 DNA reads TGTGCCAGCAGGTCAACGGGGGGGCCTTTCTCCGAGCAGTACTTC. Translated: CASRSTGGPFSEQYF. This chain links TRBV6-5 with TRBJ2-7; 8 bases map to TRBD2. Unmatched junction bases numbered 13, after V lost 6 bases and J lost 6 bases. The CDR3 totals 15 residues. Germline V gene lookup returns CDR1 MNHEY and CDR2 SVGAGI.

The chain couples TRBV5-6 to TRBJ2-5; TRBD1 aligns across 9 bases. Germline V gene data show CDR1 as SGHDT and CDR2 as YYEEEE. The CDR3 covers 16 residues. Losses at the gene ends were 2 bases for V and 2 bases for J; bases not matched to a gene: 7. This chain's CDR3 is CASSLPGTGTQETQYF. The CDR3 bases are TGTGCCAGCAGCTTACCCGGGACAGGGACACAAGAGACCCAGTACTTC.

The chain carries TRBV19 and TRBJ1-1, with D possibly matching TRBD1 (5 bases). The CDR3 extends over 14 amino acids. V was trimmed by 7 bases and J by 3 bases, leaving 15 bases between them. Germline-derived CDR1 and CDR2 are LNHDA and SQIVND (reference sequence). The CDR3 coding sequence is TGTGCCAGTAAAAGCAGGGCCCATGACACTGAAGCTTTCTTT. Its protein is CASKSRAHDTEAFF.

About this clone itself: The conserved phenylalanine or tryptophan is not found at the CDR3 terminus, so this likely reflects a read error. The chain carries TRBV6-5 and TRBJ1-1; D uncertain. The V end lost 2 bases, the J end lost 5 bases, and 12 bases lay between the germline ends. The length of the CDR3 is 14 residues. Germline assignment: CDR1 MNHEY and CDR2 SVGAGI. The CDR3 coding sequence is TGTGCCAGCAGTTACACCAACTCTGGGACTGAAGCTTTCCTT. It is translated as CASSYTNSGTEAFL.